This is a list of T cell receptor beta chains from one sample in a study of shared clonotypes between healthy human individuals. TCRdb's table, derived via immunoSEQ multiplex PCR, lists solely in-frame clones and lacks some. The sample has hundreds of thousands of clones, around 78% seen once. Sequencing was performed on PBMCs. These receptors all come from a woman aged 40 to 50 in good health. Some clones in this sample may be carry-over from other donors' samples. The CDR3 runs from the conserved cysteine through the conserved F or W. D genes are given only for firm matches. A row's size may be missing; if present it is once, few, many or a size class.

v_gene: TRBV7-2; d_gene: TRBD2; j_gene: TRBJ2-1; len: 16; abundance: .; CDR3nt: TGTGCCAGCAGCTTATTTCGACTAGCGGGGTACAATGAGCAGTTCTTC; CDR3aa: CASSLFRLAGYNEQFF
v_gene: TRBV21-1; d_gene: .; j_gene: TRBJ1-4; len: 15; abundance: .; CDR3nt: TGTGCCAGCAGCCCAAGTAGGGACAGTAATGAAAAACTGTTTTTT; CDR3aa: CASSPSRDSNEKLFF
v_gene: TRBV7-9; d_gene: .; j_gene: TRBJ2-7; len: 15; abundance: .; CDR3nt: TGTGCCAGCAGCTTACTCGTCGGCGGAGCCTACGAGCAGTACTTC; CDR3aa: CASSLLVGGAYEQYF
v_gene: TRBV10-3; d_gene: TRBD2; j_gene: TRBJ2-1; len: 17; abundance: .; CDR3nt: TGTGCCATCAGTGACTCCGCCGGGACTAGCGGTTACAATGAGCAGTTCTTC; CDR3aa: CAISDSAGTSGYNEQFF
v_gene: TRBV5-5; d_gene: .; j_gene: TRBJ2-7; len: 14; abundance: .; CDR3nt: TGTGCCAGCAGCTTGGAAGGGAAATCCTACGAGCAGTACTTC; CDR3aa: CASSLEGKSYEQYF
v_gene: TRBV5-1; d_gene: .; j_gene: TRBJ2-5; len: 12; abundance: .; CDR3nt: TGCGCCAGCAGCTTGGCGGAAGAGACCCAGTACTTC; CDR3aa: CASSLAEETQYF
v_gene: TRBV9; d_gene: TRBD2; j_gene: TRBJ2-3; len: 17; abundance: .; CDR3nt: TGTGCCAGCAGCGTACTAGCGGGGGAAATTAGCACAGATACGCAGTATTTT; CDR3aa: CASSVLAGEISTDTQYF
v_gene: TRBV4-2; d_gene: .; j_gene: TRBJ2-7; len: 16; abundance: .; CDR3nt: TGTGCCAGCAGCCAAGATTGGGCAGGGATCGATCACGAGCAGTACTTC; CDR3aa: CASSQDWAGIDHEQYF
v_gene: TRBV29-1; d_gene: .; j_gene: TRBJ2-2; len: 13; abundance: few; CDR3nt: TGCAGCGTTTTGATCGGGGGTGGCGGGGAGCTGTTTTTT; CDR3aa: CSVLIGGGGELFF
v_gene: TRBV18; d_gene: TRBD2; j_gene: TRBJ2-7; len: 14; abundance: .; CDR3nt: TGTGCCAGCTCACCTGGACTAGCTCCCTACGAGCAGTACTTC; CDR3aa: CASSPGLAPYEQYF
v_gene: TRBV5-1; d_gene: TRBD2; j_gene: TRBJ2-3; len: 16; abundance: few; CDR3nt: TGCGCCAGCAGCTTGTTAGCGGGAGGGCCTTCAGATACGCAGTATTTT; CDR3aa: CASSLLAGGPSDTQYF
v_gene: TRBV30; d_gene: .; j_gene: TRBJ1-4; len: 14; abundance: .; CDR3nt: TGTGCCTGGAGCCCCGGGGCGGCTAATGAAAAACTGTTTTTT; CDR3aa: CAWSPGAANEKLFF
v_gene: TRBV7-8; d_gene: .; j_gene: TRBJ2-1; len: 15; abundance: .; CDR3nt: TGTGCCAGCAGCTTAGCGGCGCTAGCCTACAATGAGCAGTTCTTC; CDR3aa: CASSLAALAYNEQFF
v_gene: TRBV6-7; d_gene: .; j_gene: TRBJ2-7; len: 19; abundance: .; CDR3nt: TGTGCCAGCAGTTACTTAACAAAACCCCCGGGACACCAGTTCTACGAGCAGTACTTC; CDR3aa: CASSYLTKPPGHQFYEQYF
v_gene: TRBV9; d_gene: .; j_gene: TRBJ2-1; len: 14; abundance: once; CDR3nt: TGTGCCTCAAGCACAGGGAGTTACTACAATGAGCAGTTCTTC; CDR3aa: CASSTGSYYNEQFF
v_gene: TRBV5-1; d_gene: TRBD1; j_gene: TRBJ1-1; len: 13; abundance: .; CDR3nt: TGCGCCAGCAGCTCACAGGGGGCCACTGAAGCTTTCTTT; CDR3aa: CASSSQGATEAFF
v_gene: TRBV25-1; d_gene: TRBD2; j_gene: TRBJ2-7; len: 15; abundance: .; CDR3nt: TGTGCCAGCAGTGAATCGGGACTAGTTGTTGACGAGCAGTACTTC; CDR3aa: CASSESGLVVDEQYF
v_gene: TRBV19; d_gene: TRBD1; j_gene: TRBJ2-7; len: 14; abundance: .; CDR3nt: TGTGCCAGTAGTAGGACAGGGGGGACCTACGAGCAGTACTTC; CDR3aa: CASSRTGGTYEQYF
v_gene: TRBV10-3; d_gene: .; j_gene: TRBJ1-5; len: 13; abundance: many; CDR3nt: TGTGCCATCAGTGATCAGGAGAATCAGCCCCAGCATTTT; CDR3aa: CAISDQENQPQHF
v_gene: TRBV18; d_gene: TRBD2; j_gene: TRBJ2-1; len: 16; abundance: .; CDR3nt: TGTGCCAGCTCACTATCTAGCGGCCCAAGAGTTGCTGAGCAGTTCTTC; CDR3aa: CASSLSSGPRVAEQFF
v_gene: TRBV19; d_gene: TRBD2; j_gene: TRBJ2-7; len: 14; abundance: .; CDR3nt: TGTGCCAGTAGTACTCTAGCGGGAGCCCCCGAGCAGTACTTC; CDR3aa: CASSTLAGAPEQYF
v_gene: TRBV5-1; d_gene: TRBD1; j_gene: TRBJ2-7; len: 11; abundance: .; CDR3nt: TGCGCCAGCTCACAGGGGGGCGAGCAGTACTTC; CDR3aa: CASSQGGEQYF
v_gene: TRBV28; d_gene: TRBD1; j_gene: TRBJ1-4; len: 15; abundance: few; CDR3nt: TGTGCCAGCAGTTTATGGGGACAGCTGAATGAAAAACTGTTTTTT; CDR3aa: CASSLWGQLNEKLFF
v_gene: TRBV4-2; d_gene: TRBD2; j_gene: TRBJ2-1; len: 18; abundance: .; CDR3nt: TGTGCCAGCAGCCAAGTAGGAACGCGGGAGGGCCGCTACAATGAGCAGTTCTTC; CDR3aa: CASSQVGTREGRYNEQFF
v_gene: TRBV5-4; d_gene: TRBD1; j_gene: TRBJ2-7; len: 16; abundance: .; CDR3nt: TGTGCCAGCAGCCGAAATGGGGGACAGGGGTACGCCAGGCAGTACTTC; CDR3aa: CASSRNGGQGYARQYF
v_gene: TRBV7-2; d_gene: .; j_gene: TRBJ2-7; len: 14; abundance: .; CDR3nt: TGTGCCAGCAGCTTGTCAGGAATCTCCTACGAGCAGTACTTC; CDR3aa: CASSLSGISYEQYF
v_gene: TRBV11-3; d_gene: TRBD2; j_gene: TRBJ2-3; len: 16; abundance: .; CDR3nt: TGTGCCAGCAGCCCTACTAGCGGGAGGAGGTCAGATACGCAGTATTTT; CDR3aa: CASSPTSGRRSDTQYF
v_gene: TRBV18; d_gene: .; j_gene: TRBJ1-5; len: 14; abundance: many; CDR3nt: TGTGCCAGCTCACCAGGGAATAGCAGTCAGCCCCAGCATTTT; CDR3aa: CASSPGNSSQPQHF
v_gene: TRBV29-1; d_gene: .; j_gene: TRBJ1-3; len: 13; abundance: once; CDR3nt: TGCAGCGCCGACACGGAGGATGGAGGCACCATATATTTT; CDR3aa: CSADTEDGGTIYF
v_gene: TRBV6-1; d_gene: .; j_gene: TRBJ1-5; len: 15; abundance: .; CDR3nt: TGTGCCAGCAGTGAATCCCAGGGTTTGGTTCAGCCCCAGCATTTT; CDR3aa: CASSESQGLVQPQHF
v_gene: TRBV2; d_gene: .; j_gene: TRBJ2-7; len: 13; abundance: .; CDR3nt: TGTGCCAGCAGTGAAGCCCGCAGGGTCGAGCAGTACTTC; CDR3aa: CASSEARRVEQYF
v_gene: TRBV4-1; d_gene: TRBD2; j_gene: TRBJ2-5; len: 14; abundance: .; CDR3nt: TGCGCCAGCAGCCCGGGGGGGTTCCAAGAGACCCAGTACTTC; CDR3aa: CASSPGGFQETQYF
v_gene: TRBV2; d_gene: TRBD2; j_gene: TRBJ2-1; len: 16; abundance: .; CDR3nt: TGTGCCAGCAGTGAAGTGCGGCTAGCGGTCTACAATGAGCAGTTCTTC; CDR3aa: CASSEVRLAVYNEQFF
v_gene: TRBV4-1; d_gene: .; j_gene: TRBJ1-5; len: 17; abundance: .; CDR3nt: TGCGCCAGCAGCCAAGAGCCTGGGGTACGGGGCAATCAGCCCCAGCATTTT; CDR3aa: CASSQEPGVRGNQPQHF
v_gene: TRBV7-2; d_gene: TRBD2; j_gene: TRBJ2-5; len: 17; abundance: .; CDR3nt: TGTGCCAGCAGCTTAAAGGGACTAGCGGGAGGATTTGAGACCCAGTACTTC; CDR3aa: CASSLKGLAGGFETQYF
v_gene: TRBV21-1; d_gene: .; j_gene: TRBJ1-1; len: 16; abundance: .; CDR3nt: TGTGCCAGCCCGTACCAGGGGGCGAGTATGAACACTGAAGCTTTCTTT; CDR3aa: CASPYQGASMNTEAFF
v_gene: TRBV7-8; d_gene: TRBD1; j_gene: TRBJ2-7; len: 17; abundance: many; CDR3nt: TGTGCCAGCAGCTCGGGAAGCACACAGGGGAGAACCTACGAGCAGTACTTC; CDR3aa: CASSSGSTQGRTYEQYF
v_gene: TRBV7-2; d_gene: .; j_gene: TRBJ1-2; len: 14; abundance: few; CDR3nt: TGTGCCAGCAGCTTATTTGGGTTTTATGGTGGCTACACCTTC; CDR3aa: CASSLFGFYGGYTF
v_gene: TRBV30; d_gene: .; j_gene: TRBJ1-1; len: 16; abundance: .; CDR3nt: TGTGCCTGGAGTGTACTTGGCCGCCCTGGGAACACTGAAGCTTTCTTT; CDR3aa: CAWSVLGRPGNTEAFF
v_gene: TRBV5-1; d_gene: .; j_gene: TRBJ1-2; len: 11; abundance: .; CDR3nt: TGCGCCAGCAGTTTGGGTACTGGCTACACCTTC; CDR3aa: CASSLGTGYTF
v_gene: TRBV30; d_gene: .; j_gene: TRBJ1-4; len: 15; abundance: .; CDR3nt: TGTGCCTGGAGAGCCTCAGGTCGGCTTAGTGAAAAACTGTTTTTT; CDR3aa: CAWRASGRLSEKLFF
v_gene: TRBV10-2; d_gene: TRBD1; j_gene: TRBJ1-2; len: 15; abundance: .; CDR3nt: TGCGCCAGCAAAACCGGGACAGGATTTAACTATGGCTACACCTTC; CDR3aa: CASKTGTGFNYGYTF
v_gene: TRBV28; d_gene: .; j_gene: TRBJ2-7; len: 13; abundance: .; CDR3nt: TGTGCCAGCAGTCCCAATATGTCCTACGAGCAGTACTTC; CDR3aa: CASSPNMSYEQYF
v_gene: TRBV18; d_gene: TRBD1; j_gene: TRBJ2-7; len: 14; abundance: .; CDR3nt: TGTGCCAGCTCAACCGGGACAGGGTCTGGCGAGCAGTACTTC; CDR3aa: CASSTGTGSGEQYF
v_gene: TRBV11-2; d_gene: TRBD1; j_gene: TRBJ2-5; len: 15; abundance: .; CDR3nt: TGTGCCAGCAGCTCGATACAGGGGGCCCAAGAGACCCAGTACTTC; CDR3aa: CASSSIQGAQETQYF
v_gene: TRBV6-6; d_gene: .; j_gene: TRBJ2-7; len: 15; abundance: .; CDR3nt: TGTGCCAGCAGGACGACAGTTGCCAGCTCCTACGAGCAGTACTTC; CDR3aa: CASRTTVASSYEQYF
v_gene: TRBV5-1; d_gene: .; j_gene: TRBJ1-1; len: 14; abundance: .; CDR3nt: TGCGCCAGCAGCTTGAGTTCCTGGACCACTGAAGCTTTCTTT; CDR3aa: CASSLSSWTTEAFF
v_gene: TRBV19; d_gene: .; j_gene: TRBJ1-4; len: 17; abundance: .; CDR3nt: TGTGCCAGTAGTGGAGGCAGGGAAGTTGGCACTAATGAAAAACTGTTTTTT; CDR3aa: CASSGGREVGTNEKLFF
v_gene: TRBV30; d_gene: TRBD2; j_gene: TRBJ2-5; len: 16; abundance: .; CDR3nt: TGTGCCTGGAGGGGTCCGGGACTAGCGGGAGGTGAGACCCAGTACTTC; CDR3aa: CAWRGPGLAGGETQYF
v_gene: TRBV11-2; d_gene: TRBD1; j_gene: TRBJ1-1; len: 15; abundance: once; CDR3nt: TGTGCCAGCAGCTTCAGGGGGGTTAGGAACACTGAAGCTTTCTTT; CDR3aa: CASSFRGVRNTEAFF
v_gene: TRBV6-1; d_gene: TRBD1; j_gene: TRBJ2-7; len: 15; abundance: .; CDR3nt: TGTGCCAGCAGTGAAACAGGGGGGAGCTCCTACGAGCAGTACTTC; CDR3aa: CASSETGGSSYEQYF
v_gene: TRBV7-9; d_gene: .; j_gene: TRBJ1-1; len: 11; abundance: few; CDR3nt: TGTGCCAGCAGCTTAGAAGGTATCGGGGTATTT; CDR3aa: CASSLEGIGVF
v_gene: TRBV9; d_gene: .; j_gene: TRBJ2-3; len: 15; abundance: .; CDR3nt: TGTGCCAGCAGCCGGGCGGGACAAAGCACAGATACGCAGTATTTT; CDR3aa: CASSRAGQSTDTQYF
v_gene: TRBV7-9; d_gene: .; j_gene: TRBJ2-5; len: 13; abundance: .; CDR3nt: TGTGCCAGCAGCTTAGCACCCCTAAGCTATATCCACTTC; CDR3aa: CASSLAPLSYIHF
v_gene: TRBV27; d_gene: TRBD2; j_gene: TRBJ2-1; len: 16; abundance: .; CDR3nt: TGTGCCAGCAGTTTATCGATCGGGAGGCTTCACAATGAGCAGTTCTTC; CDR3aa: CASSLSIGRLHNEQFF